These 10 T cell receptor beta chains were all obtained from the same sample, sequenced in a study of blood T cell repertoires in COVID-19. Repertoires were generated with immunoSEQ multiplex PCR, while TCRdb's copy carries only in-frame clones and drops some. This sample has 260,000 or so clones, with 70% to 90% found just once. The source material was PBMCs or T cells enriched from blood (not recorded which). The receptors derive from a man aged 18 to 29 who had recovered from COVID-19.

The chain carries TRBV5-1 and TRBJ2-5; 7 nucleotides line up with TRBD2. Germline CDR1 and CDR2: SGHRS and YFSETQ. CDR3 size: 14 residues. The ends lost 0 bases at V and 5 bases at J; junction bases unmatched: 4. The CDR3 DNA reads TGCGCCAGCAGCTTGGGCGGGAGCGAGGAGACCCAGTACTTC. Translation gives CASSLGGSEETQYF.

J is TRBJ1-4 and V is TRBV11-3, with D tentatively TRBD1 (5 bases). Germline values: CDR1 SGHNT, CDR2 YENEEA. There are 15 residues in the CDR3. V lost 4 bases, J lost 3 bases, and 12 bases lay in between. This CDR3 is CASSSQGGANEKLFF. CDR3 sequence (DNA): TGTGCCAGCAGCTCCCAAGGAGGGGCTAATGAAAAACTGTTTTTT.

This clone was picked up a small number of times. The chain carries TRBV5-1 and TRBJ1-2, with 7 bases aligning to TRBD1. Germline V gene sequence: CDR1 SGHRS, CDR2 YFSETQ. With V trimmed by 0 bases and J by 2 bases, 4 bases remained unmatched. This CDR3 comprises 15 residues. Written as DNA, the CDR3 is TGCGCCAGCAGCTTGGGCCCGACAGGGAACTATGGCTACACCTTC. It specifies CASSLGPTGNYGYTF.

The genes are TRBV18 and TRBJ2-7; TRBD1 is a possible D gene (6 bases). Trimming shortened V by 2 bases and J by 2 bases, and 13 bases separated the two germline ends. Germline CDR1 is KGHSH and CDR2 is LQKENI. The CDR3 sequence is 15 residues long. Here the CDR3 DNA reads TGTGCCAGCTCACCATCTACACAGGGTGCCTACGAGCAGTACTTC. This encodes CASSPSTQGAYEQYF.

This rearrangement joins TRBV5-1 to TRBJ1-4; D may be TRBD1 (5 bases). From germline, CDR1 is SGHRS and CDR2 YFSETQ. The V gene lost 3 bases and the J gene lost 8 bases, with 11 bases spanning the gap. CDR3 length: 13 amino acids. CDR3 region: CASSYGQEEKLFF. DNA of the CDR3: TGCGCCAGCAGCTACGGACAAGAAGAAAAACTGTTTTTT.

V gene TRBV12-5 combines with J gene TRBJ2-3, with 7 bases lining up with TRBD1. V lost 1 base to trimming and J lost 4 bases; unmatched junction nucleotides: 8. This CDR3 is 16 amino acids long. The germline CDR1 and CDR2 sequences are LGHNT and FRNRAP. The CDR3 region is CASGLDWDSEADTQYF. In DNA, the CDR3 is TGTGCTAGTGGTTTGGACTGGGACAGTGAGGCAGATACGCAGTATTTT. Complete variable domain (other parts from reference TRBV12-5 and TRBJ2-3): DARVTQTPRHKVTEMGQEVTMRCQPILGHNTVFWYRQTMMQGLELLAYFRNRAPLDDSGMPKDRFSAEMPDATLATLKIQPSEPRDSAVYFCASGLDWDSEADTQYFGPGTRLTVL.

The chain uses TRBV4-1 and TRBJ2-7; no firm D call. There are 15 residues in the CDR3. Trimming took off 1 base at V and 1 base at J, with 11 bases between the two ends. CDR1 MGHRA and CDR2 YSYEKL come from the germline V gene. Here the CDR3 DNA reads TGCGCCAGCAGCCAAGGCAGTGCGGCATCCTACGAGCAGTACTTC. Amino acid sequence: CASSQGSAASYEQYF.

Comments on this clone: The junction does not match germline at one end; this may be a read error. The chain employs TRBV2 and TRBJ1-2, with D perhaps matching TRBD1 (5 bases). CDR1 is SNHLY and CDR2 is FYNNEI in the germline V gene. The CDR3 length is 11 residues. The DNA for the CDR3 is TGTGCCAGCAGACCCTTGGGACTTGCCGCCTTC. This encodes CASRPLGLAAF.

This chain joins TRBV5-1 and TRBJ2-1; 8 bases map to TRBD2. The germline CDR1 and CDR2 sequences are SGHRS and YFSETQ. The CDR3 sequence is 16 residues long. The V and J ends lost 4 bases and 4 bases, in that order; junction bases with no gene match: 10. The CDR3 protein is CASSAKTSERYNEQFF. For the CDR3, the DNA is TGCGCCAGCAGCGCGAAGACTAGCGAGAGATACAATGAGCAGTTCTTC.

Regarding this clone: Germline is not matched at one junction end, which may reflect a read error. The V and J genes are TRBV10-1 and TRBJ2-1; TRBD1 agrees at 7 bases. The CDR3 is 15 residues long. Germline lookup yields CDR1 WNHNN and CDR2 SYGVQD (reference sequence). CDR3 sequence: CASSAGRGIYDEQFF. CDR3 bases: TGCGCCAGCAGTGCCGGCAGGGGGATCTACGATGAGCAGTTCTTC.